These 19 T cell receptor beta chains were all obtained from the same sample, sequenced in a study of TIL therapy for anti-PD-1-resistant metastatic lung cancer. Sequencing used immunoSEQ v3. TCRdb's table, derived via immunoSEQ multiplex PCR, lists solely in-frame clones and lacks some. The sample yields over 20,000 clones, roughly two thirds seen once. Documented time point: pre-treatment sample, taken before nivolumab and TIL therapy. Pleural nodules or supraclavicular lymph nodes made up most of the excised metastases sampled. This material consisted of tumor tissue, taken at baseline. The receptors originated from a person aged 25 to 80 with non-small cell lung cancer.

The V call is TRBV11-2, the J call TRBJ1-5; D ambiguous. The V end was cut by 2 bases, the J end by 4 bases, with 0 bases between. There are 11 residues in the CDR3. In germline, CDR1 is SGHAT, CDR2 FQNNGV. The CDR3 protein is CASSLNQPQHF. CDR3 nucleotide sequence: TGTGCCAGCAGCTTAAATCAGCCCCAGCATTTT.

The CDR3: CAISTSPTGELFF. CDR3 nucleotide sequence: TGTGCCATCAGCACGAGTCCCACCGGGGAGCTGTTTTTT. The gene calls are TRBV10-3 and TRBJ2-2, with D hard to call. The V and J ends lost 6 bases and 4 bases respectively, with 9 bases between them. The germline CDR1 and CDR2 sequences are ENHRY and SYGVKD. CDR3 length equals 13 residues.

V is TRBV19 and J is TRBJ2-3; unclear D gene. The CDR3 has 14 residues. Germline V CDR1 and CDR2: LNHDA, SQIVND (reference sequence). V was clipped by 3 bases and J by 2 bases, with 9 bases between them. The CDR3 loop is CASSMGSITDTQYF. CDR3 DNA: TGTGCCAGTAGTATGGGTTCCATCACAGATACGCAGTATTTT.

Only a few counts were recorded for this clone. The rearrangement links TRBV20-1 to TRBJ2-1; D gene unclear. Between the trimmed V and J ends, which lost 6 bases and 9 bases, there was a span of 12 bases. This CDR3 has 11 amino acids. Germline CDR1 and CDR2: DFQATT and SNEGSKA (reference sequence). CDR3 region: CSANPPGEQFF. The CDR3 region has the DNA TGCAGTGCCAACCCGCCCGGTGAGCAGTTCTTC.

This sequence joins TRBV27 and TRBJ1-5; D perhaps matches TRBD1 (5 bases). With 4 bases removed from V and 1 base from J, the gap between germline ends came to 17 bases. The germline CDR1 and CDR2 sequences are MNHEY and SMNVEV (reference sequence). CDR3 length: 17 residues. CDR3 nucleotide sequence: TGTGCCAGCAGTTCACGGGGCGGGGGAGTAAGCAATCAGCCCCAGCATTTT. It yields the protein CASSSRGGGVSNQPQHF.

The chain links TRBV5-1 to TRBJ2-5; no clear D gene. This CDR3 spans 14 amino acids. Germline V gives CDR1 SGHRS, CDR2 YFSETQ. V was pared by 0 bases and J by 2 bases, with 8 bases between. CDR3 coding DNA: TGCGCCAGCAGCTTGGGCCACACGCAAGAGACCCAGTACTTC. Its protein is CASSLGHTQETQYF.

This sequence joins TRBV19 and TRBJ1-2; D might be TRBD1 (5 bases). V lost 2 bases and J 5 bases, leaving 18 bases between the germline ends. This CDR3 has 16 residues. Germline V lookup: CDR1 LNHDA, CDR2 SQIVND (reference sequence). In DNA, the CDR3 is TGTGCCAGTAGTATATACGCAGGTCGAGGGACTTATGGCTACACCTTC. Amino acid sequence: CASSIYAGRGTYGYTF.

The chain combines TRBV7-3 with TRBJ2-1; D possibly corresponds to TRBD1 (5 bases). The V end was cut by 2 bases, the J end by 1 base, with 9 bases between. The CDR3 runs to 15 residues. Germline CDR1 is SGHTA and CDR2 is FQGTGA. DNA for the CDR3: TGTGCCAGCAGCTTATATGGACAATCCTACAATGAGCAGTTCTTC. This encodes CASSLYGQSYNEQFF.

The CDR3 bases are TGTGCCTGGGGTGACAGGGGGGTTAGTGATACGCAGTATTTT. Translating it yields CAWGDRGVSDTQYF. V and J are TRBV30 and TRBJ2-3, with TRBD1 identical over 9 bases. The CDR3 sequence is 14 residues long. J was trimmed by 6 bases and V by 5 bases; bases with no gene match: 9. Germline lookup yields CDR1 GTSNPN and CDR2 SVGIG (reference sequence).

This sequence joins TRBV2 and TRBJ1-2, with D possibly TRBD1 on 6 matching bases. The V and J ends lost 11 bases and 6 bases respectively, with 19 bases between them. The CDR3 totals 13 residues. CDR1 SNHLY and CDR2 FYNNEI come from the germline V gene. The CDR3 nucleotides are TGTGCCGGAAACCTCGGGGGCTCCGATGGCTACACCTTC. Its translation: CAGNLGGSDGYTF. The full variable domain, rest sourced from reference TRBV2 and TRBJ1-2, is EPEVTQTPSHQVTQMGQEVILRCVPISNHLYFYWYRQILGQKVEFLVSFYNNEISEKSEIFDDQFSVERPDGSNFTLKIRSTKLEDSAMYFCAGNLGGSDGYTFGSGTRLTVV.

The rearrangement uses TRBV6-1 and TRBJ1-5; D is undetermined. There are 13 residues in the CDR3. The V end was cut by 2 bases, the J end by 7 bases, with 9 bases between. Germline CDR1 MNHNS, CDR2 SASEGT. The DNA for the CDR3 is TGTGCCAGCAGTGAAAGGGTCTACCAGCCCCAGCATTTT. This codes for CASSERVYQPQHF.

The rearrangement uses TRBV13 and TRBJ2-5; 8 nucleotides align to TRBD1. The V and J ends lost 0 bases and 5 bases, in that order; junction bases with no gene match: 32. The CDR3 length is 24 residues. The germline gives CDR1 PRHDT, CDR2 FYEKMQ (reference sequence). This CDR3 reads CASSLGYLYPGRVDGQGMKETQYF. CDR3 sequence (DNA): TGTGCCAGCAGCTTAGGCTACCTTTATCCTGGCCGGGTTGATGGACAGGGAATGAAGGAGACCCAGTACTTC.

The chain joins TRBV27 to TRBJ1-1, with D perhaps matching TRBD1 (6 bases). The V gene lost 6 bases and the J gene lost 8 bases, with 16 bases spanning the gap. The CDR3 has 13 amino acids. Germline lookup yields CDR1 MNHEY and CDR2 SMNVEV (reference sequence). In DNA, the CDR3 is TGTGCCAGCAGACGCCACAGGGTGCGAGAAGCTTTCTTT. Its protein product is CASRRHRVREAFF.

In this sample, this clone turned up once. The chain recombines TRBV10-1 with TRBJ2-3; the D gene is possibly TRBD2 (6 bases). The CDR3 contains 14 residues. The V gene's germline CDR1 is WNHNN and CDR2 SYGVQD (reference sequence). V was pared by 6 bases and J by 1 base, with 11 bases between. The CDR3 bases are TGCGCCAGCAGCGGGGGTTATCGCACAGATACGCAGTATTTT. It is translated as CASSGGYRTDTQYF.

The CDR3 reads CAIRGSGDRENTGELFF. The CDR3 nucleotides are TGTGCCATCAGAGGTAGTGGGGACAGGGAAAACACCGGGGAGCTGTTTTTT. The chain joins TRBV10-3 to TRBJ2-2, with 9 bases matching TRBD1. V shed 6 bases, J shed 2 bases, and the junction held 10 bases outside the gene matches. CDR1 and CDR2 from the germline V gene are ENHRY and SYGVKD. The CDR3 has 17 residues.

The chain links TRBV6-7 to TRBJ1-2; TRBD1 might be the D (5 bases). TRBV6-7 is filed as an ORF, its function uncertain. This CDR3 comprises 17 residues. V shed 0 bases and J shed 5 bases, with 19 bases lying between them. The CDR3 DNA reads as TGTGCCAGCAGTTACTCGATTAGGGCAGGGTTGGGGTATGGCTACACCTTC. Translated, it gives CASSYSIRAGLGYGYTF.

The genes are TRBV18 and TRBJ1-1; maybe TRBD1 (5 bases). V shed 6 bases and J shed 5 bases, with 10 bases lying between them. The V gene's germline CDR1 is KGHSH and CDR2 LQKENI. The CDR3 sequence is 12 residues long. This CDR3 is CASSLGATEAFF. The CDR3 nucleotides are TGTGCCAGCTCCCTCGGGGCGACTGAAGCTTTCTTT.

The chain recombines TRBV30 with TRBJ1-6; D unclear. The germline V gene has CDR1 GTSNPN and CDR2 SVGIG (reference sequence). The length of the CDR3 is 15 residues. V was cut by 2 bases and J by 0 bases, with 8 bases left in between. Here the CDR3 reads CAWSWASSYNSPLHF. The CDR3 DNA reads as TGTGCCTGGAGTTGGGCGAGCTCCTATAATTCACCCCTCCACTTT.

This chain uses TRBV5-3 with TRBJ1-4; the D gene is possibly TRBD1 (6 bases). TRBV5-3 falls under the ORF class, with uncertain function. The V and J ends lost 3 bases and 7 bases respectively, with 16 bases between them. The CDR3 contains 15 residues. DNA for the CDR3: TGTGCCAGAAGCTCTACAAGGAAGGGGGGTGAAAAACTGTTTTTT. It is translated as CARSSTRKGGEKLFF.